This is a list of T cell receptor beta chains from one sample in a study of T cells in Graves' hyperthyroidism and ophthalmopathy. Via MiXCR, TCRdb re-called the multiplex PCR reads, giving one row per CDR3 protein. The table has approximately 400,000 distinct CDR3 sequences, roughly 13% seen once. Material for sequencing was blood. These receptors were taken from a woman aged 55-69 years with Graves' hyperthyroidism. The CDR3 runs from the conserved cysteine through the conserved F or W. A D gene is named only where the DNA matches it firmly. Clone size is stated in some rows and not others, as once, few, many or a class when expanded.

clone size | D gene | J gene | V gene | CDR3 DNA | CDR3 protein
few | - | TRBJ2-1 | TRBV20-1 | TGCAGTGTTACGAGGCGGCGGGGTTACAATGAGCAGTTCTTC | CSVTRRRGYNEQFF
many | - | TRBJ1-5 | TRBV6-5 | TGTGCCAGCAGTTACTCGGCAGGGAAGGATCAGCCCCAGCATTTT | CASSYSAGKDQPQHF
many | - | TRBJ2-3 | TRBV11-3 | TGTGCCAGCAGCCCGCGGGGCTTCTCGGGGGATACGCAGTATTTT | CASSPRGFSGDTQYF
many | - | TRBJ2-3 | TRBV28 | TGTGCCAGCAGACCTGACTCGGATACGCAGTATTTT | CASRPDSDTQYF
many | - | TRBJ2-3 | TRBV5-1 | TGCGCCAGCAGCTTGGCCGTGAGGGGCACAGATACGCAGTATTTT | CASSLAVRGTDTQYF
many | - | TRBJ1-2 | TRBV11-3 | TGTGCCAGCAGCTCGGGTAACTATGGCTACACCTTC | CASSSGNYGYTF
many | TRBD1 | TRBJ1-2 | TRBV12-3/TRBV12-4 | TGTGCCAGCAGTTTAGAGGGACAGGGGCCCTATGGCTACACCTTC | CASSLEGQGPYGYTF
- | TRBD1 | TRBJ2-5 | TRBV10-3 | TGTGCCATCAGTCCGGGACAGGGAGGCGAGACCCAGTACTTC | CAISPGQGGETQYF
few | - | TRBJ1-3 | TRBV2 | TGTGCCAGCAGTGAAATAGAGGGAAACACCATATATTTT | CASSEIEGNTIYF
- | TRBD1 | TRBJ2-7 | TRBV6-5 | TGTGCCAGCAGTTACGCACAGGGGGTCTCCTACGAGCAGTACTTC | CASSYAQGVSYEQYF
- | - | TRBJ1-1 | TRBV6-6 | TGTGCCAGCAGTTACGGGGGGGGCACTATGAACACTGAAGCTTTCTTT | CASSYGGGTMNTEAFF
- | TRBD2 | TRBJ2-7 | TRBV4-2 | TGTGCCAGCAGCCGGGGTAGTGGCCTAGCGGAACAGACCTACGAGCAGTACTTC | CASSRGSGLAEQTYEQYF
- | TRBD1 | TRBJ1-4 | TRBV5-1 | TGCGCCAGCAGCCCGGGGGACAGCACAACTAATGAAAAACTGTTTTTT | CASSPGDSTTNEKLFF
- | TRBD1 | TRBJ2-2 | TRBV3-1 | TGTGCCAGCAGCCCTGACAGGGGGGACGGGGAACTGTTTTTT | CASSPDRGDGELFF
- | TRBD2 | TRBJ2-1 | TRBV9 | TGTGCCAGCAGCACCCGGGGTGGGCTAGCGGGATTCAATGAGCAGTTCTTC | CASSTRGGLAGFNEQFF
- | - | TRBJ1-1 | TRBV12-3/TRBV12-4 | TGTGCCAGCACCCAGACAGGATTAACTTTCTTT | CASTQTGLTFF
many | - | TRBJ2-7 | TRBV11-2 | TGTGCCAGCAGCTTTTGGGGGAAGAACGAGCAGTACTTC | CASSFWGKNEQYF
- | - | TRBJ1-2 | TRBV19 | TGTGCCAGTAGTATAGCGGAGGGCTATGGCTACACCTTC | CASSIAEGYGYTF
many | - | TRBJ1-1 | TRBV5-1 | TGCGCCAGCAGATTACAGGGCGACACTGAAGCTTTCTTT | CASRLQGDTEAFF
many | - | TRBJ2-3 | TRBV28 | TGTGCCAGCAGTTTAGTAGCGGCCGGCACAGATACGCAGTATTTT | CASSLVAAGTDTQYF
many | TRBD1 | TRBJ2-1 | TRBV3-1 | TGTGCCAGCAGCAACCGGGACAGGGTGTTAAATGAGCAGTTCTTC | CASSNRDRVLNEQFF
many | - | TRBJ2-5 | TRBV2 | TGTGCCAGCAGTGCCGGGACTGGAGGGGTTAAGCAAGAGACCCAGTACTTC | CASSAGTGGVKQETQYF
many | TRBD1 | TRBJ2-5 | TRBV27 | TGTGCCAGCAGTTTGGGACAGGGGGTTCTCGTACAAGAGACCCAGTACTTC | CASSLGQGVLVQETQYF
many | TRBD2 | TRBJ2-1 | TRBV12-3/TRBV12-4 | TGTGCCAGCAGCCCGGGGACTAGCGGGAGGGGTGAGCAGTTCTTC | CASSPGTSGRGEQFF
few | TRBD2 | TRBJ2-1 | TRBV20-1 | TGCAGTGCTAGAGACCCTAGCGGGAGGGTTTCCTACAATGAGCAGTTCTTC | CSARDPSGRVSYNEQFF
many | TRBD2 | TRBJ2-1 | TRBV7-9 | TGTGCCAGCAGGCCCGGGACTAGCGCCTCGAATGAGCAGTTCTTC | CASRPGTSASNEQFF
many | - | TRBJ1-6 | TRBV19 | TGTGCCAGTAGTCGATCCGGAGGGGCCCTCTATAATTCACCCCTCCACTTT | CASSRSGGALYNSPLHF
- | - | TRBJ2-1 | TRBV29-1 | TGCAGCGTTCAAGAAACCCAATTGTTCTTC | CSVQETQLFF
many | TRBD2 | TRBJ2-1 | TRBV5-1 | TGCGCCAGCAGCTTAGCGGGAGTTATCATAAATGAGCAGTTCTTC | CASSLAGVIINEQFF
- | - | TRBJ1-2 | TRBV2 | TGTGCCAGCAGTGAAGCGCTTTCTGGGGGCTACACCTTC | CASSEALSGGYTF
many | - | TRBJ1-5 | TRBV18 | TGTGCCAGCTCATTGACAGACAATAGCAATCAGCCCCAGCATTTT | CASSLTDNSNQPQHF
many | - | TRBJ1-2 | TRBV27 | TGTGCCAGCAGCACCGGGACCGCGATTGAGAGTGGCTACACCTTC | CASSTGTAIESGYTF
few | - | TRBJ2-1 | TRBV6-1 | TGTGCCAGCAGCCGACTCTGGAATGAGCAGTTCTTC | CASSRLWNEQFF
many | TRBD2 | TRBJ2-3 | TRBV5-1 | TGCGCCAGCAGCCCTCCGGAACGGGGGGGAGCTACGCAGTATTTT | CASSPPERGGATQYF
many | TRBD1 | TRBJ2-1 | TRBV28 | TGTGCCAGCAGTCCCGTGACCGGGACAGCCTTGCAGCAGTTCTTC | CASSPVTGTALQQFF
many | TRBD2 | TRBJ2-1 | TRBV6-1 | TGTGCCAGCAGTTCTGGGACTAGCGGGAGTGTGGATGAGCAGTTCTTC | CASSSGTSGSVDEQFF
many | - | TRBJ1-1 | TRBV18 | TGTGCCAGCTCCGGTGGGGGGGGCAACACTGAAGCTTTCTTT | CASSGGGGNTEAFF
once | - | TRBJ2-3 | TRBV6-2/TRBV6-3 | TGTGCCAGCAGGACGGAGCCGGGTAGTACGCAGTATTTT | CASRTEPGSTQYF
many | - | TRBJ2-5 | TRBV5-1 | TGCGCCAGCAGCTTGTACCCGGGAGAGCGTAAGGAGACCCAGTACTTC | CASSLYPGERKETQYF
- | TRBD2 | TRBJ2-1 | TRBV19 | TGTGCCAGTAGCACCGCTAGCGGGAGTTTTGGTGAGCAGTTCTTC | CASSTASGSFGEQFF